The source of this TCR beta chain is a study of shared clonotypes between healthy human individuals. Study-level results: Blood was the only sampled material, and tissue repertoires likely differ.

V lost 1 base, J lost 0 bases, and 8 bases lay in between. The germline V gene encodes CDR1 SGHTA and CDR2 FQGNSA. CDR3 length: 15 amino acids. Details on this clone: The antigen remains unidentified.

For sorted subsets, about 190 ng DNA per replicate equaled 30,000 or so T cell genomes. The protocol was immunoSEQ multiplex PCR, while the TCRdb copy is restricted to in-frame clones and leaves out a portion. The profile covers 100,000 to 120,000 clones, with about 63% appearing a single time and about 25% taken by the ten largest. V is TRBV7-2 and J is TRBJ2-3; D possibly corresponds to TRBD2 (5 bases). The TCR originated in a woman aged 30 to 39 in good health. The material sequenced was memory CD8+ T cells sorted from blood. Subset noted: CD45RO+ cells pooled with CCR7-negative TemRA cells. The CDR3: CASSLGPGSTDTQYF. The CDR3 DNA follows: TGTGCCAGCAGCTTAGGTCCGGGGAGCACAGATACGCAGTATTTT.